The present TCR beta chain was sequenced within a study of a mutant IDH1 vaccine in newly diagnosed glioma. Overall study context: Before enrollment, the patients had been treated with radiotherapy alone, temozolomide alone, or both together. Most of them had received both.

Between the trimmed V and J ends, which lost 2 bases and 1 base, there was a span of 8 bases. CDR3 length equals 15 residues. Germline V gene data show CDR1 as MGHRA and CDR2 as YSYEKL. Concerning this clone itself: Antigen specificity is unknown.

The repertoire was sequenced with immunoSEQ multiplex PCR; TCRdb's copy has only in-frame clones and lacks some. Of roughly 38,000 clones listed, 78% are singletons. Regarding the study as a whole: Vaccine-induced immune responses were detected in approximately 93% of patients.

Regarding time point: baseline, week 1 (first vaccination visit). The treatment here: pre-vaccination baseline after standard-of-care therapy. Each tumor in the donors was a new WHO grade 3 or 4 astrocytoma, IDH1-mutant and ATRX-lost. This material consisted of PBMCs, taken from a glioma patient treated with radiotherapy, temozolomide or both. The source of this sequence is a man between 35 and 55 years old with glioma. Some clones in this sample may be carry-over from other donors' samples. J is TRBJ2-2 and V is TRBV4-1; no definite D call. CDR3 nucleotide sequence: TGCGCCAGCAGCCAACTCCGACGGAACACCGGGGAGCTGTTTTTT. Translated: CASSQLRRNTGELFF.